This T cell receptor (beta chain) appears in the sequencing data of a study of T cells in Graves' hyperthyroidism and ophthalmopathy. Study information: Peripheral blood samples were taken at initial diagnosis, prior to any treatment.

RNA transcripts gave rise to amplified TCR beta CDR3 regions. TCR CDR3 underwent first-round RT-PCR with the HTBI primer set. TCRdb ran MiXCR on the multiplex PCR reads and lists one entry per CDR3 protein. The repertoire holds a few hundred thousand distinct CDR3 sequences, with 15% to 20% as singletons. The J segment lost 4 bases and the V segment lost 1 base, leaving 4 bases of the junction unmatched. Germline CDR1 and CDR2: SNHLY and FYNNEI. The CDR3 covers 14 residues. This clonotype was observed many times. Material for sequencing was blood. V is TRBV2 and J is TRBJ2-7; TRBD2 matches at 7 bases. The TCR comes from a woman aged 18-35 years with Graves' ophthalmopathy. The DNA of the CDR3 is TGTGCCAGCAGTGAAGATGGCGGGGGTTACGAGCAGTACTTC. It codes for CASSEDGGGYEQYF.